A single sample is the source of the 9 T cell receptor beta chains below, sequenced in a study of post-analysis software for immune sequencing data. Their antigens remain unidentified. Overall study findings and caveats: Patients had higher frequencies than controls of roughly five TRBV segments, including TRBV5-6, TRBV5-1 and TRBV20-1.

Every TCR beta cDNA library bore unique molecular identifiers. TCRdb redid the calling of the PCR reads with MiXCR, one entry per CDR3 protein. The table lists 800,000 to 950,000 distinct CDR3 sequences, approximately 50% of them singletons, with roughly 4.4% in the top ten. The sample comprised blood. The receptors were sampled from a girl aged 5 to 17 with multiple sclerosis.

This chain joins TRBV15 and TRBJ2-7; D perhaps matches TRBD2 (6 bases). The V gene lost 1 base and the J gene lost 2 bases, with 12 bases spanning the gap. Germline loops: CDR1 LNHNV, CDR2 YYDKDF (reference sequence). The CDR3 has 15 amino acids. The CDR3 sequence is CATSRATGGTYEQYF. The CDR3 DNA follows: TGTGCCACCAGCAGAGCGACCGGGGGAACCTACGAGCAGTACTTC. Full variable domain (outside the CDR3, taken from reference TRBV15 and TRBJ2-7): DAMVIQNPRYQVTQFGKPVTLSCSQTLNHNVMYWYQQKSSQAPKLLFHYYDKDFNNEADTPDNFQSRRPNTSFCFLDIRSPGLGDTAMYLCATSRATGGTYEQYFGPGTRLTVT.

The genes are TRBV5-1 and TRBJ2-6, with 12 bases matching TRBD2. V lost 5 bases, J lost 4 bases, and 7 bases stayed unmatched. Germline V gene sequence: CDR1 SGHRS, CDR2 YFSETQ. The CDR3 is made up of 17 amino acids. CDR3 in amino acids: CASRPSGRASGANVLTF. The CDR3 bases are TGCGCCAGCAGGCCTAGCGGGAGGGCCTCAGGGGCCAACGTCCTGACTTTC.

The chain links TRBV12-5 to TRBJ2-1; maybe TRBD2 (5 bases). Per germline, CDR1 LGHNT and CDR2 FRNRAP. The CDR3 contains 15 residues. V lost 2 bases to trimming and J lost 6 bases, with 14 bases between them. CDR3 in DNA: TGTGCTAGTGGTTTGTCGGCGGGCAAGGCCAATGAGCAGTTCTTC. Residues: CASGLSAGKANEQFF.

The chain recombines TRBV14 with TRBJ2-3, with D unresolved. This CDR3 region has 13 residues. Trimming pared 1 base from V and 4 bases from J, leaving 6 bases between. Germline lookup yields CDR1 SGHDN and CDR2 FVKESK. The CDR3 nucleotides read TGTGCCAGCAGCCAAGGGTCGGCAGATACGCAGTATTTT. Encoded protein: CASSQGSADTQYF.

This clonotype was counted only a few times. The V and J genes are TRBV12-3 or TRBV12-4 and TRBJ1-2; D perhaps matches TRBD1 (5 bases). Trimming took 7 bases from V and 8 from J, leaving 17 bases between them. The CDR3 totals 13 residues. This CDR3 reads CASTRGERSGYTF. The CDR3 DNA is TGTGCCAGCACCCGAGGGGAGCGAAGCGGCTACACCTTC.

The rearrangement links TRBV6-5 to TRBJ1-4; D is unclear. V lost 8 bases and J lost 4, with 11 bases in between. This CDR3 has 13 amino acids. Germline V CDR1 and CDR2: MNHEY, SVGAGI. The CDR3 reads CASSYSGNEKLFF. CDR3 coding DNA: TGTGCCAGCTCTTACTCGGGTAATGAAAAACTGTTTTTT.

The chain links TRBV29-1 to TRBJ2-5; 7 positions match TRBD1. CDR3 size: 13 residues. Trimming cost V 6 bases and J 4 bases; bases outside gene matches: 8. Germline V gives CDR1 SQVTM, CDR2 ANQGSEA. In DNA, the CDR3 is TGCAGCGTGAGGGGGCGAGTGAGAGAGACCCAGTACTTC. It codes for CSVRGRVRETQYF.

The chain combines TRBV7-3 with TRBJ2-5, with D perhaps matching TRBD2 (6 bases). Matching the DNA end better, TRBJ2-7 makes the J call doubtful. Per the germline V gene, CDR1 is SGHTA and CDR2 is FQGTGA. The CDR3 spans 16 residues. The CDR3 spells CASSLSTGGRFHEQYF. The CDR3 bases are TGTGCCAGCAGCTTATCCACCGGAGGGAGATTCCACGAGCAGTACTTC.

This clonotype was picked up a small number of times. The V and J genes are TRBV29-1 and TRBJ2-7; 10 bases align to TRBD1. V trimming: 4 bases; J trimming: 2 bases; junction bases outside the gene matches: 2. This CDR3 region has 13 residues. Germline CDR1 is SQVTM and CDR2 is ANQGSEA. The CDR3 bases are TGCAGCGTTGGACAGGGGGCTCCCTACGAGCAGTACTTC. It codes for CSVGQGAPYEQYF.